This T cell receptor beta chain was observed in a study of neurological immune-mediated disorders. Across the whole study: Relapsing-remitting patients made up about 90% of the roughly 35 multiple sclerosis patients, and secondary progressive patients made up 3. Study results and limitations: The multiple sclerosis repertoire cluster had no association with any clinical or MRI feature. None of the CDR3 amino acid sequences in expanded clones turned up in more than one subject, which points to private repertoires in all groups.

Germline-derived CDR1 and CDR2 are PRHDT and FYEKMQ (reference sequence). The length of the CDR3 is 16 residues. Trimming took 0 bases from V and 2 from J, leaving 11 bases between them. The cDNA came from 5'RACE, which used 10-nucleotide random UMIs. TCRdb ran MiXCR on the 5' RACE reads and lists one entry per CDR3 protein. Among about 70,000 distinct CDR3 sequences listed, 2.5% to 4% were seen once. This clonotype has ten or more counts. Its antigen is unknown. Source material: PBMCs. The chain carries TRBV13 and TRBJ2-4; no firm D call. The TCR was taken from a woman aged 45 to 65 with multiple sclerosis. Here the CDR3 reads CASSLGGKWTKNIQYF. In DNA, the CDR3 is TGTGCCAGCAGCTTAGGGGGGAAGTGGACCAAAAACATTCAGTACTTC.